This T cell receptor beta chain was sequenced for a study of blood T cell repertoires in COVID-19. The overall study: The study drew acute and convalescent COVID-19 samples from the United States, Italy and Spain. PBMCs, B-cell-depleted T cells, or T cells provided the cDNA or gDNA that made up the material.

Sequenced by immunoSEQ multiplex PCR; TCRdb stores in-frame clones only, minus some. The data hold 100,000 to 150,000 clones, with approximately 91% observed a single time. The sequence came from an elderly woman with acute or convalescent COVID-19. The sequenced material came from peripheral blood.

For the CDR3, the DNA is TGTGCCAGCAGCGCAAGACAGGGGCGTCAGACTAGCACAGATACGCAGTATTTT. This encodes CASSARQGRQTSTDTQYF. The rearrangement joins TRBV7-2 to TRBJ2-3; 8 bases line up with TRBD1. The CDR3 is 18 amino acids. Germline CDR1 and CDR2: SGHTA and FQGNSA. V trimming: 5 bases; J trimming: 0 bases; junction bases outside the gene matches: 13. The complete variable domain, with remaining parts taken from reference TRBV7-2 and TRBJ2-3, reads GAGVSQSPSNKVTEKGKDVELRCDPISGHTALYWYRQSLGQGLEFLIYFQGNSAPDKSGLPSDRFSAERTGGSVSTLTIQRTQQEDSAVYLCASSARQGRQTSTDTQYFGPGTRLTVL.